This T cell receptor (beta chain) was observed in a study of blood T cells in healthy people across ages. CDR3 length: 15 residues. V gave up 3 bases and J gave up 5 bases, with 16 bases separating them. In regard to this clonotype: Antigen specificity is unknown.

Study results and caveats: It was not possible, with unsorted PBMCs, to conclusively compare naive and antigen-experienced cells.

Isolating PBMCs gave at least 7 million of these cells per sample. Sample-barcoded 5' priming and a J-beta primer mix drove a second PCR of roughly 7 to 11 cycles. MiXCR was run by TCRdb on the 5' RACE reads, yielding one entry per CDR3 protein. Among roughly 1,000,000 distinct CDR3 sequences listed, approximately 25% were seen once. These data were likewise used in another study, on T cells of mothers and their children. That source reports: Both sample barcodes and 2-4 random nucleotides came from the M1S primer of the second PCR. Sequencing revealed no T cell clones that were persistent and microchimeric.

This clonotype originated in a girl aged 2-10 years in good health. The chain uses TRBV12-3 or TRBV12-4 and TRBJ2-5; TRBD1 or TRBD2 may be the D gene (5 bases each). The material sequenced was blood. The CDR3 nucleotides are TGTGCCAGCAGTTTCTCCCGGGACCGAGGGGAGACCCAGTACTTC. This translates into CASSFSRDRGETQYF.